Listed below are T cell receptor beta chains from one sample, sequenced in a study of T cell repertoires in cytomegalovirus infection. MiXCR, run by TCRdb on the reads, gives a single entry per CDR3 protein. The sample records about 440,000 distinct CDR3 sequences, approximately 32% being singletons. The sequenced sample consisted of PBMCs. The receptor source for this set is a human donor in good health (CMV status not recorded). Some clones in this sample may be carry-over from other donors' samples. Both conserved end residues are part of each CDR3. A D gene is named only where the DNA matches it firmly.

CSARVPTSASRNQPQHF TRBV20-1 . TRBJ1-5
CASSIGAGDYGYTF TRBV19 . TRBJ1-2
CASSSGNLAGYQYF TRBV7-9 . TRBJ2-5
CASSSGDSANEQFF TRBV7-9 TRBD1 TRBJ2-1
CSAPAITGVGEKLFF TRBV20-1 TRBD1 TRBJ1-4
CASSSGLDTDTQYF TRBV27 TRBD2 TRBJ2-3
CASSQDRTSGGVYNEQLF TRBV4-1 TRBD2 TRBJ2-1
CASSLGWVYTEAFF TRBV5-1 . TRBJ1-1
CASSPSRQGISNTIYF TRBV14 TRBD1 TRBJ1-3
CASSAPGQAYYGYTF TRBV28 TRBD1 TRBJ1-2
CASGTLGAEDQPQHF TRBV2 . TRBJ1-5
CASSGTYTLDYGGYTF TRBV2 . TRBJ1-2
CASSARDRGYNEQFF TRBV19 TRBD1 TRBJ2-1
CASVASGKTIQYF TRBV28 . TRBJ2-4
CASSQDQVGGSPLHF TRBV3-1 . TRBJ1-6
CASSFRPGTGDYEQYF TRBV5-6 TRBD1 TRBJ2-7
CASTTGSQPQHF TRBV2 TRBD1 TRBJ1-5
CASSLDRQGQHNSPLHF TRBV7-2 . TRBJ1-6
CASSLDRGNGAFF TRBV28 TRBD1 TRBJ1-1